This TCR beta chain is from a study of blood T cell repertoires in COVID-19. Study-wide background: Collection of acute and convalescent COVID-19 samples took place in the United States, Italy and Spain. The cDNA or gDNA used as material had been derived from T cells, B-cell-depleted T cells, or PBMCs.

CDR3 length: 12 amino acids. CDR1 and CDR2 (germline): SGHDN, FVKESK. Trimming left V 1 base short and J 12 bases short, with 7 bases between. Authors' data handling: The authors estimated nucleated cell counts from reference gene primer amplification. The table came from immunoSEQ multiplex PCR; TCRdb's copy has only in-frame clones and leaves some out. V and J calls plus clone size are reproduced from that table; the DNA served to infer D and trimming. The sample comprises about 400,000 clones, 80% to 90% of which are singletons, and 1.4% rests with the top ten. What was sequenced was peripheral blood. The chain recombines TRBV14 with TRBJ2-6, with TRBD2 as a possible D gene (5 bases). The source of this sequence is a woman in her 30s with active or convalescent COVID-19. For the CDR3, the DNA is TGTGCCAGCAGCCAAGCGGGGAGCGTCCTGACTTTC. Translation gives CASSQAGSVLTF.